These T cell receptor beta chains were read from a single sample in a study of a mutant IDH1 vaccine in newly diagnosed glioma. Repertoires were generated with immunoSEQ multiplex PCR, while TCRdb's copy carries only in-frame clones and drops some. The sample lists some 90,000 clones; 82% were seen once. Sequenced material: PBMCs, taken from a glioma patient treated with radiotherapy, temozolomide or both. The receptors originated from a man in his forties with glioma. Some clones in this sample may be carry-over from other donors' samples. The CDR3 runs from the conserved cysteine through the conserved F or W. Fields, in order: D gene, V gene, clone size, J gene, CDR3 DNA, CDR3 protein. D genes are given only for firm matches. Not all rows give a size; the values are once, few, many and, for expanded clones, a class.

d_gene: -
v_gene: TRBV10-3
abundance: once
j_gene: TRBJ2-7
CDR3nt: TGTGCCATCAGTTCTCTCGAGGGGGGCCGGTACGAGCAGTACTTC
CDR3aa: CAISSLEGGRYEQYF

d_gene: -
v_gene: TRBV4-1
abundance: -
j_gene: TRBJ2-6
CDR3nt: TGCGCCAGCAGCCAAAGGGGCTCTGGGGCCAACGTCCTGACTTTC
CDR3aa: CASSQRGSGANVLTF

d_gene: TRBD1
v_gene: TRBV5-1
abundance: -
j_gene: TRBJ1-5
CDR3nt: TGCGCCAGCAGCGCTAAACCGGGACAGTTAGGTCAGCCCCAGCATTTT
CDR3aa: CASSAKPGQLGQPQHF

d_gene: -
v_gene: TRBV5-1
abundance: -
j_gene: TRBJ2-7
CDR3nt: TGCGCCAGCAGCTTGACAGAGAGCGGTGAGCAGTACTTC
CDR3aa: CASSLTESGEQYF

d_gene: -
v_gene: TRBV5-1
abundance: -
j_gene: TRBJ1-1
CDR3nt: TGCGCCAGCAGCTTGGCCACCAGGGCAGATACTGAAGCTTTCTTT
CDR3aa: CASSLATRADTEAFF

d_gene: -
v_gene: TRBV5-6
abundance: few
j_gene: TRBJ2-1
CDR3nt: TGTGCCAGCAGCTCGGACTGGGTGGGGGGAAGCTCCTACAATGAGCAGTTCTTC
CDR3aa: CASSSDWVGGSSYNEQFF

d_gene: TRBD2
v_gene: TRBV7-3
abundance: once
j_gene: TRBJ2-3
CDR3nt: TGTGCCAGCAGCTTATCGGCTAGCGGGGGGTGGGGAGATACGCAGTATTTT
CDR3aa: CASSLSASGGWGDTQYF

d_gene: -
v_gene: TRBV7-8
abundance: -
j_gene: TRBJ2-1
CDR3nt: TGTGCCAGCAGCTTAGGACGGGGGACGGACAATGAGCAGTTCTTC
CDR3aa: CASSLGRGTDNEQFF

d_gene: -
v_gene: TRBV5-6
abundance: -
j_gene: TRBJ1-1
CDR3nt: TGTGCCAGCAGCTTGTTGCAGGGCAAAGCTTTCTTT
CDR3aa: CASSLLQGKAFF

d_gene: TRBD1
v_gene: TRBV7-6
abundance: -
j_gene: TRBJ1-1
CDR3nt: TGTGCCAGCAGCCGAACAGGGGGAAACATGAACACTGAAGCTTTCTTT
CDR3aa: CASSRTGGNMNTEAFF

d_gene: -
v_gene: TRBV10-3
abundance: -
j_gene: TRBJ1-1
CDR3nt: TGTGCCATCGCAGGGGAGAGAGAGACTGAAGCTTTCTTT
CDR3aa: CAIAGERETEAFF

d_gene: -
v_gene: TRBV2
abundance: -
j_gene: TRBJ1-1
CDR3nt: TGTGCCAGCAGTGAAGGACCCAAGGGGGGTCAAGCTTTCTTT
CDR3aa: CASSEGPKGGQAFF

d_gene: TRBD1
v_gene: TRBV5-1
abundance: -
j_gene: TRBJ1-1
CDR3nt: TGCGCCAGCAGCATAACGGGACAGGGAACCACTGAAGCTTTCTTT
CDR3aa: CASSITGQGTTEAFF

d_gene: TRBD1
v_gene: TRBV2
abundance: -
j_gene: TRBJ1-2
CDR3nt: TGTGCCAGCAGTGAAGCGGGGCGACAGGGAGGTGGCTACACCTTC
CDR3aa: CASSEAGRQGGGYTF

d_gene: -
v_gene: TRBV5-1
abundance: -
j_gene: TRBJ1-1
CDR3nt: TGCGCCAGCAGCTTGGACTCCGTTAGGAACACTGAAGCTTTCTTT
CDR3aa: CASSLDSVRNTEAFF

d_gene: -
v_gene: TRBV29-1
abundance: -
j_gene: TRBJ1-2
CDR3nt: TGCAGCGTTGAAGATCAGGAATCGGGAGCTGGACCTTATGGCTACACCTTC
CDR3aa: CSVEDQESGAGPYGYTF

d_gene: -
v_gene: TRBV30
abundance: once
j_gene: TRBJ1-2
CDR3nt: TGTGCCTGGACGGATAACTATGGCTACACCTTC
CDR3aa: CAWTDNYGYTF

d_gene: -
v_gene: TRBV7-2
abundance: -
j_gene: TRBJ1-1
CDR3nt: TGTGCCAGCAGCTTAGAAGGGCGCGGGACTGAAGCTTTCTTT
CDR3aa: CASSLEGRGTEAFF

d_gene: -
v_gene: TRBV6-5
abundance: -
j_gene: TRBJ2-7
CDR3nt: TGTGCCAGCAGTTACTCGGCTTTCACCTACGAGCAGTACTTC
CDR3aa: CASSYSAFTYEQYF

d_gene: -
v_gene: TRBV29-1
abundance: -
j_gene: TRBJ1-1
CDR3nt: TGCAGCGTCTGGGGCCGATGGGACACTGAAGCTTTCTTT
CDR3aa: CSVWGRWDTEAFF

d_gene: -
v_gene: TRBV10-3
abundance: -
j_gene: TRBJ1-1
CDR3nt: TGTGCCATCAGGGACAGTTGGTCCGCGGGGGCTTTCTTT
CDR3aa: CAIRDSWSAGAFF

d_gene: TRBD2
v_gene: TRBV5-1
abundance: few
j_gene: TRBJ2-1
CDR3nt: TGCGCCAGCAGCCGTCGCGGGGGAGCCGGGGTTGAGCAGTTCTTC
CDR3aa: CASSRRGGAGVEQFF

d_gene: -
v_gene: TRBV6-5
abundance: once
j_gene: TRBJ1-2
CDR3nt: TGTGCCAGCAGTTATGGAGGGGGGAAGGGCTACACCTTC
CDR3aa: CASSYGGGKGYTF

d_gene: -
v_gene: TRBV6-1
abundance: -
j_gene: TRBJ1-1
CDR3nt: TGTGCCAGCACCTTGGACCTTCAGGCTTTCTTT
CDR3aa: CASTLDLQAFF

d_gene: TRBD1
v_gene: TRBV30
abundance: -
j_gene: TRBJ2-7
CDR3nt: TGTGCCTGGAGTGTCTCCGGGACAGGGTTTAACTTC
CDR3aa: CAWSVSGTGFNF

d_gene: -
v_gene: TRBV2
abundance: -
j_gene: TRBJ2-7
CDR3nt: TGTGCCAGCAGGGGGACCCCGCAGGGGCAGTACTTC
CDR3aa: CASRGTPQGQYF

d_gene: -
v_gene: TRBV2
abundance: -
j_gene: TRBJ1-2
CDR3nt: TGTGCCAGCAGCCTAATCCGGACACCCCCGGACTACACCTTC
CDR3aa: CASSLIRTPPDYTF

d_gene: -
v_gene: TRBV29-1
abundance: -
j_gene: TRBJ1-2
CDR3nt: TGCAGCGTCCGGACAGACCCCTATGGCTACACCTTC
CDR3aa: CSVRTDPYGYTF

d_gene: TRBD1
v_gene: TRBV7-8
abundance: -
j_gene: TRBJ1-2
CDR3nt: TGTGCCAGCAGCATAGACAGGGAGTGGTATGGCTACACCTTC
CDR3aa: CASSIDREWYGYTF

d_gene: -
v_gene: TRBV19
abundance: -
j_gene: TRBJ1-2
CDR3nt: TGTGCCAGTAGAGAATCAGGGGAAAACTATGGCTACACCTTC
CDR3aa: CASRESGENYGYTF

d_gene: -
v_gene: TRBV2
abundance: -
j_gene: TRBJ1-2
CDR3nt: TGTGCCAGCAGTCCGGGGGATGAGTTTGATGGCTACACCTTC
CDR3aa: CASSPGDEFDGYTF

d_gene: -
v_gene: TRBV15
abundance: -
j_gene: TRBJ2-3
CDR3nt: TGTGCCACCAGCAGATCAGGGGAGGAAGGGACAGATACGCAGTATTTT
CDR3aa: CATSRSGEEGTDTQYF

d_gene: -
v_gene: TRBV6-5
abundance: -
j_gene: TRBJ1-3
CDR3nt: TGTGCCAGCACGAGGGGCTTCGGAAACACCATATATTTT
CDR3aa: CASTRGFGNTIYF

d_gene: -
v_gene: TRBV9
abundance: -
j_gene: TRBJ2-5
CDR3nt: TGTGCCAGCAGCGTAGGTCTAAGAGAACAAGAGACCCAGTACTTC
CDR3aa: CASSVGLREQETQYF

d_gene: -
v_gene: TRBV29-1
abundance: -
j_gene: TRBJ1-1
CDR3nt: TGCAGCGTTGGGACAGATAACACTGAAGCTTTCTTT
CDR3aa: CSVGTDNTEAFF

d_gene: -
v_gene: TRBV2
abundance: -
j_gene: TRBJ1-2
CDR3nt: TGTGCCAGCAAGTCAAGTCCTGGGGCTAACTATGGCTACACCTTC
CDR3aa: CASKSSPGANYGYTF

d_gene: TRBD1
v_gene: TRBV5-4
abundance: -
j_gene: TRBJ1-2
CDR3nt: TGTGCCAGCAGCAGGACAGGGGCGTTCTATGGCTACACCTTC
CDR3aa: CASSRTGAFYGYTF

d_gene: -
v_gene: TRBV7-9
abundance: -
j_gene: TRBJ1-5
CDR3nt: TGTGCCAGCAGCCCGCCGGGGGGTCAGCCCCAGCATTTT
CDR3aa: CASSPPGGQPQHF

d_gene: -
v_gene: TRBV15
abundance: few
j_gene: TRBJ1-2
CDR3nt: TGTGCCACCAGCAGAGATACGATTGGCTACACCTTC
CDR3aa: CATSRDTIGYTF

d_gene: -
v_gene: TRBV10-2
abundance: -
j_gene: TRBJ1-1
CDR3nt: TGCGCCAGCGGCAACTTGAACACTGAAGCTTTCTTT
CDR3aa: CASGNLNTEAFF

d_gene: -
v_gene: TRBV5-1
abundance: -
j_gene: TRBJ2-7
CDR3nt: TGCGCCAGCAGCTTGTTACCCAGCAGCTCCTACGAGCAGTACTTC
CDR3aa: CASSLLPSSSYEQYF

d_gene: -
v_gene: TRBV9
abundance: -
j_gene: TRBJ1-1
CDR3nt: TGTGCCAGCAGCCCCCCGGCGCGAGGGAACACTGAAGCTTTCTTT
CDR3aa: CASSPPARGNTEAFF

d_gene: -
v_gene: TRBV18
abundance: -
j_gene: TRBJ2-5
CDR3nt: TGTGCCAGCTCACTATACCAAGAGACCCAGTACTTC
CDR3aa: CASSLYQETQYF

d_gene: -
v_gene: TRBV7-2
abundance: -
j_gene: TRBJ2-1
CDR3nt: TGTGCCAGCAGCCCGGGGGGCGGATACAATGAGCAGTTCTTC
CDR3aa: CASSPGGGYNEQFF

d_gene: -
v_gene: TRBV6-6
abundance: -
j_gene: TRBJ1-4
CDR3nt: TGTGCCAGCAGTTTCTCGGGACTCCGGGGTGGTGAAAAACTGTTTTTT
CDR3aa: CASSFSGLRGGEKLFF

d_gene: -
v_gene: TRBV19
abundance: -
j_gene: TRBJ2-3
CDR3nt: TGTGCCACCGCATCCCAAGGAAACACAGATACGCAGTATTTT
CDR3aa: CATASQGNTDTQYF

d_gene: -
v_gene: TRBV5-6
abundance: -
j_gene: TRBJ1-1
CDR3nt: TGTGCCAGCAGCCTAAGGGGGGGGAACACTGAAGCTTTCTTT
CDR3aa: CASSLRGGNTEAFF

d_gene: -
v_gene: TRBV5-1
abundance: once
j_gene: TRBJ1-6
CDR3nt: TGCGCCAGCAGAAACGAACAGGGTACCTATAATTCACCCCTCCACTTT
CDR3aa: CASRNEQGTYNSPLHF

d_gene: -
v_gene: TRBV11-3
abundance: once
j_gene: TRBJ2-7
CDR3nt: TGTGCCAGCAGCCATTCCTCTGGCGAGCAGTACTTC
CDR3aa: CASSHSSGEQYF

d_gene: -
v_gene: TRBV5-6
abundance: -
j_gene: TRBJ2-1
CDR3nt: TGTGCCAGCAGCTTAGGTCGCGAGCAGTTCTTC
CDR3aa: CASSLGREQFF

d_gene: -
v_gene: TRBV6-4
abundance: -
j_gene: TRBJ2-3
CDR3nt: TGTGCCAGCAGTGACTCCATTGAGGCCACAGATACGCAGTATTTT
CDR3aa: CASSDSIEATDTQYF

d_gene: -
v_gene: TRBV7-9
abundance: -
j_gene: TRBJ1-6
CDR3nt: TGTGCCAGCAGCTCCGGACAAGCTAATTCACCCCTCCACTTT
CDR3aa: CASSSGQANSPLHF

d_gene: -
v_gene: TRBV6-5
abundance: -
j_gene: TRBJ1-1
CDR3nt: TGTGCCAGCAGAAGGGACACCATATTTGAAGCTTTCTTT
CDR3aa: CASRRDTIFEAFF